The rows below give T cell receptor beta chains drawn from one sample of a study of T cell changes during pregnancy in multiple sclerosis. Repertoires were generated with immunoSEQ multiplex PCR, while TCRdb's copy carries only in-frame clones and drops some. The table lists some 53,000 clones, over 80% of them singletons. Specimen: CD4+ T cells from peripheral blood mononuclear cells, collected in the third trimester of pregnancy. Receptors originate from a female donor with multiple sclerosis, enrolled in a pregnancy study. The CDR3 runs from the conserved cysteine through the conserved F or W. D genes are given only for firm matches. The size of a clone is reported for some rows only, either as once, few or many, or as a class for expanded clones.

>.|TRBD2|TRBJ2-5|TRBV5-4
TGTGCCAGCAGCAAGGGACTAGCGGGGGACCAAGAGACCCAGTACTTC
CASSKGLAGDQETQYF
>once|.|TRBJ2-4|TRBV27
TGTGCCAGCAGTACAACCCGGGGTTTGGGAAACATTCAGTACTTC
CASSTTRGLGNIQYF
>.|.|TRBJ1-5|TRBV6-1
TGTGCCAGCAGTGAACCCCGGCAGCCCCAGCATTTT
CASSEPRQPQHF
>.|.|TRBJ2-7|TRBV5-1
TGCGCCAGCAGCTTTGAACCCGGGGTGCACGAGCAGTACTTC
CASSFEPGVHEQYF
>.|TRBD2|TRBJ2-1|TRBV2
TGTGCCAGCAAGAAGTATACTAGCGGGAGTTCCTACAATGAGCAGTTCTTC
CASKKYTSGSSYNEQFF
>.|TRBD2|TRBJ2-1|TRBV30
TGTGCCGGACACCGGGGGGTAAGCTCCTACAATGAGCAGTTCTTC
CAGHRGVSSYNEQFF
>.|TRBD1|TRBJ2-1|TRBV6-4
TGTGCCAGCAGCCGGGACAGGGAGGCCTACAATGAGCAGTTCTTC
CASSRDREAYNEQFF
>once|.|TRBJ1-2|TRBV4-1
TGCGCCAGCAGCCAAGCCGCATCCCAGGCTAACTATGGCTACACCTTC
CASSQAASQANYGYTF
>.|TRBD1|TRBJ1-1|TRBV7-3
TGTGCCAGCAGCTTAAACCCCCCCGGACAGGTCACTGAAGCTTTCTTT
CASSLNPPGQVTEAFF
>.|TRBD1|TRBJ1-1|TRBV11-2
TGTGCCAGCACTCCCGGGACAGGCCTTTCAAAGAACACTGAAGCTTTCTTT
CASTPGTGLSKNTEAFF
>.|TRBD1|TRBJ2-2|TRBV5-1
TGCGCCAGCAGCCACTACAGGGGTGTCGGGGAGCTGTTTTTT
CASSHYRGVGELFF
>.|.|TRBJ1-1|TRBV7-3
TGTGCCAGCAGTGCACAGGGGAACACTGAAGCTTTCTTT
CASSAQGNTEAFF
>once|TRBD1|TRBJ2-7|TRBV19
TGTGCCAGTAGGGGACAGCTCTACGAGCAGTACTTC
CASRGQLYEQYF
>once|.|TRBJ2-1|TRBV7-7
TGTGCCAGCAGCACCAGGGCGGGGAGTTACAATGAGCAGTTCTTC
CASSTRAGSYNEQFF
>.|.|TRBJ2-2|TRBV6-6
TGTGCCAGCAGTCCCGGGGGATTGAACACCGGGGAGCTGTTTTTT
CASSPGGLNTGELFF
>once|TRBD1|TRBJ2-7|TRBV5-1
TGCGCCAGCAGCTGGGACAGGGGATCCCAGCAGTACTTC
CASSWDRGSQQYF
>once|TRBD2|TRBJ2-5|TRBV7-2
TGTGCCAGCAGCTCAATGACTAGCGGGAGGGGGGAGACCCAGTACTTC
CASSSMTSGRGETQYF
>.|.|TRBJ2-2|TRBV30
TGTGCCTGGAGTTCCTGGAACACCGGGGAGCTGTTTTTT
CAWSSWNTGELFF
>.|.|TRBJ1-1|TRBV20-1
TGCAGTGGATATCGGGACAAGCAAGCTTTCTTT
CSGYRDKQAFF
>.|.|TRBJ2-2|TRBV11-2
TGTGCCAGCACCTTTGGGGCGGGGAGCGAGGGGGAGCTGTTTTTT
CASTFGAGSEGELFF
>.|TRBD2|TRBJ2-3|TRBV9
TGTGCCAGCAGCGTAGCTCCGGGGGGGGCAGACTCCCGGGCAGATACGCAGTATTTT
CASSVAPGGADSRADTQYF
>.|.|TRBJ2-1|TRBV10-3
TGTGCCATCAGTTCAAAGGACAGCCACAATGAGCAGTTCTTC
CAISSKDSHNEQFF
>once|TRBD2|TRBJ2-3|TRBV5-1
TGCGCCAGCATGAGGGCGGGAGCACCCACAGATACGCAGTATTTT
CASMRAGAPTDTQYF
>.|.|TRBJ1-2|TRBV15
TGTGCCACCAGCAGAGAAGGGGCAGCCTTCGGCGGCTACACCTTC
CATSREGAAFGGYTF
>.|.|TRBJ2-3|TRBV6-1
TGTGCCAGCAGTGAGGGCAGCTTCACAGATACGCAGTATTTT
CASSEGSFTDTQYF
>.|TRBD1|TRBJ1-1|TRBV7-2
TGTGCCAGCAGCTTAGATGCCGGGACAGGGACTGAAGCTTTCTTT
CASSLDAGTGTEAFF
>.|.|TRBJ2-7|TRBV4-1
TGCGCCAGCAGCCAAGATTATTCAGGGCACTACGAGCAGTACTTC
CASSQDYSGHYEQYF